These 21 T cell receptor beta chains were all obtained from the same sample, sequenced in a study of blood T cell repertoires in COVID-19. The data were produced by immunoSEQ multiplex PCR, yet TCRdb's version contains in-frame clones alone and is incomplete. The table records about 280,000 clones, less than 85% of them present only once. Specimen: PBMCs or T cells enriched from blood (not recorded which). All receptors derive from a woman between 45 and 65 years old who had recovered from COVID-19.

This clone has just one count. J is TRBJ1-2 and V is TRBV4-2; 9 bases fit TRBD1. The V and J ends lost 4 bases and 5 bases, in that order; junction bases with no gene match: 5. This CDR3 comprises 14 residues. Germline CDR1 and CDR2: LGHNA and YNFKEQ. The CDR3 region is CASSRTGEIYGYTF. In nucleotides, the CDR3 is TGTGCCAGCAGCCGGACAGGGGAAATATATGGCTACACCTTC.

J is TRBJ2-4 and V is TRBV7-9; D is undetermined. V shed 4 bases and J shed 8 bases, with 9 bases lying between them. Germline CDR1 and CDR2: SEHNR and FQNEAQ (reference sequence). The CDR3 runs to 12 residues. In DNA, the CDR3 is TGTGCCAGCAGCTCGAGAATCGACATTCAGTACTTC. Its translation: CASSSRIDIQYF. The whole variable domain, remainder taken from reference TRBV7-9 and TRBJ2-4, is DTGVSQNPRHKITKRGQNVTFRCDPISEHNRLYWYRQTLGQGPEFLTYFQNEAQLEKSRLLSDRFSAERPKGSFSTLEIQRTEQGDSAMYLCASSSRIDIQYFGAGTRLSVL.

V and J are TRBV6-5 and TRBJ1-5; no clear D. Germline values: CDR1 MNHEY, CDR2 SVGAGI. V gave up 6 bases and J gave up 6 bases, with 15 bases separating them. The CDR3 is 14 amino acids. CDR3 in DNA: TGTGCCAGCAGCCCCCCGGGGATGGGTCAGCCCCAGCATTTT. Translation gives CASSPPGMGQPQHF.

The rearrangement links TRBV30 to TRBJ2-3; TRBD1 matches at 7 bases. J lost 3 bases, V lost 3 bases, and 9 bases had no gene match. CDR3 length equals 15 residues. Looked up from germline, CDR1 is GTSNPN and CDR2 is SVGIG (reference sequence). The CDR3 protein is CAWREDRVWTDTQYF. For the CDR3, the DNA is TGTGCCTGGAGAGAAGACAGGGTATGGACAGATACGCAGTATTTT.

V usage is TRBV7-3 and J usage is TRBJ1-6, with D possibly being TRBD1 (5 bases). Between the trimmed V and J ends, which lost 2 bases and 7 bases, there was a span of 9 bases. CDR1 is SGHTA, CDR2 FQGTGA, per germline. The CDR3 is made up of 14 amino acids. CDR3 residues: CASSLSGKNSPLHF. DNA for the CDR3: TGTGCCAGCAGCTTATCAGGGAAGAATTCACCCCTCCACTTT.

This sequence joins TRBV4-1 and TRBJ2-2; a possible D gene is TRBD2 (5 bases). CDR1 and CDR2 (germline): MGHRA, YSYEKL. This CDR3 contains 15 residues. V dropped 4 bases and J dropped 6 bases, with 15 bases sitting between them. The CDR3 DNA follows: TGCGCCAGCAGCCGAGGGCCGAGAGGGTCCGGGGAGCTGTTTTTT. This codes for CASSRGPRGSGELFF.

The V gene is TRBV18, the J gene TRBJ1-1; TRBD1 matches 10 bases. Germline V gives CDR1 KGHSH, CDR2 LQKENI. The CDR3 is 12 amino acids. Trimming removed 3 bases from V and 8 bases from J; junction bases left unmatched: 0. The CDR3 is CASSPGQGEAFF. CDR3 bases: TGTGCCAGCTCACCGGGACAGGGGGAAGCTTTCTTT.

This clone was counted only a few times. The chain employs TRBV28 and TRBJ1-2; perhaps TRBD1 as D (6 bases). The length of the CDR3 is 12 residues. Trimming shortened V by 5 bases and J by 10 bases, and 14 bases separated the two germline ends. Germline V gives CDR1 MDHEN, CDR2 SYDVKM. The CDR3 sequence: CASSPTGLDYTF. CDR3 nucleotides: TGTGCCAGCAGTCCGACAGGACTCGACTACACCTTC.

V is TRBV9 and J is TRBJ1-4; 7 bases line up with TRBD1. With 3 bases clipped from V and 7 bases from J, the junction kept 6 bases outside the gene matches. The germline V gene encodes CDR1 SGDLS and CDR2 YYNGEE. This CDR3 contains 14 residues. DNA of the CDR3: TGTGCCAGCAGCGCACGACAGGGCGGTGAAAAACTGTTTTTT. Translating it yields CASSARQGGEKLFF.

The chain couples TRBV7-9 to TRBJ1-6; the D is unclear. V was trimmed by 0 bases and J by 5 bases, leaving 8 bases between them. CDR3 size: 15 residues. Germline-derived CDR1 and CDR2 are SEHNR and FQNEAQ (reference sequence). The CDR3 protein is CASSLASVDNSPLHF. The CDR3 nucleotides are TGTGCCAGCAGCTTAGCGTCAGTTGATAATTCACCCCTCCACTTT.

The chain combines TRBV6-2 or TRBV6-3 with TRBJ1-2, with TRBD1 matching over 7 bases. The CDR3 totals 12 residues. V dropped 6 bases and J dropped 3; count of bases not matched to a gene: 1. In germline, CDR1 is MNHEY, CDR2 SVGEGT. CDR3 protein: CASSDRDYGYTF. Written as DNA, the CDR3 is TGTGCCAGCAGCGACAGGGACTATGGCTACACCTTC.

V gene TRBV7-9 combines with J gene TRBJ2-3; no clear D gene. Germline CDR1 is SEHNR and CDR2 is FQNEAQ (reference sequence). Deletions cut 3 bases from V and 0 bases from J, with 10 bases between. CDR3 length: 15 amino acids. The CDR3 nucleotides are TGTGCCAGCAGCTTGAGGCGGCTTAGCACAGATACGCAGTATTTT. Protein: CASSLRRLSTDTQYF.

The rearrangement uses TRBV18 and TRBJ2-1, with TRBD1 matching 9 bases. CDR3 length: 15 amino acids. V gave up 3 bases and J gave up 7 bases; unmatched junction bases: 7. CDR1 and CDR2 (germline): KGHSH, LQKENI. DNA for the CDR3: TGTGCCAGCTCACCCGGGACAGGGCGTCTTAATGAGCAGTTCTTC. Translation: CASSPGTGRLNEQFF.

This clone showed up just once. V is TRBV4-1 and J is TRBJ1-2; D might be TRBD1 (6 bases). Trimming took 2 bases from V and 4 from J, leaving 14 bases between them. Germline CDR1 is MGHRA and CDR2 is YSYEKL. CDR3 length: 15 residues. For the CDR3, the DNA is TGCGCCAGCAGCCAAAGGGAGGGGGGACCCTATGGCTACACCTTC. Translating it yields CASSQREGGPYGYTF.

The chain has TRBV15 and TRBJ1-1; D may be TRBD1 (6 bases). Germline loops: CDR1 LNHNV, CDR2 YYDKDF (reference sequence). The V end lost 3 bases, the J end lost 5 bases, and 13 bases lay between the germline ends. CDR3 length: 14 amino acids. CDR3 nucleotides: TGTGCCACCAGCAGTACAGGGTATAGAACTGAAGCTTTCTTT. Translating gives CATSSTGYRTEAFF.

V is TRBV6-5 and J is TRBJ2-1, with TRBD1 matching 7 bases. Germline CDR1 and CDR2: MNHEY and SVGAGI. This CDR3 spans 15 amino acids. After removal of 6 bases from V and 3 bases from J, the junction contained 8 bases not matched to a gene. CDR3 sequence (DNA): TGTGCCAGCAGACTCCGGGACAGCTTCTACAATGAGCAGTTCTTC. This gives the protein CASRLRDSFYNEQFF.

This chain uses TRBV7-8 with TRBJ2-1; 10 bases agree with TRBD2. The germline CDR1 and CDR2 sequences are SGHVS and FQNEAQ. Germline trimming cut 3 bases from V and 5 bases from J; bases unmatched to any gene: 7. This CDR3 comprises 16 residues. Here the CDR3 DNA reads TGTGCCAGCAGCTTGCCCGGGACTAGCGCGAACAATGAGCAGTTCTTC. Translation gives CASSLPGTSANNEQFF.

The chain couples TRBV4-1 to TRBJ1-1; D unclear. V lost 1 base and J lost 1, with 10 bases in between. CDR3 length: 15 amino acids. Germline-derived CDR1 and CDR2 are MGHRA and YSYEKL. DNA of the CDR3: TGCGCCAGCAGCCAAGTGCTGGCTTCGAACACTGAAGCTTTCTTT. Protein product: CASSQVLASNTEAFF.

CDR3 loop: CATSDLYGALHF. CDR3 bases: TGTGCCACCAGTGATTTGTACGGGGCCCTCCACTTT. This sequence joins TRBV24-1 and TRBJ1-6; no definite D call. Germline lookup yields CDR1 KGHDR and CDR2 SFDVKD. This CDR3 is 12 amino acids long. V was pared by 0 bases and J by 14 bases, with 7 bases between.

The chain couples TRBV5-1 to TRBJ1-2; TRBD1 matches 10 bases. Trimming at V came to 4 bases and at J to 6 bases, leaving 3 bases not matched to a gene. The CDR3 covers 13 residues. CDR1 is SGHRS and CDR2 is YFSETQ in the germline V gene. The CDR3 DNA is TGCGCCAGCAGCGGCGGGACAGGGGATGGCTACACCTTC. Translated, it gives CASSGGTGDGYTF.

This chain uses TRBV6-5 with TRBJ2-5; 13 bases are a match to TRBD2. The germline V gene has CDR1 MNHEY and CDR2 SVGAGI. The trim removed 6 bases at V and 7 bases at J, leaving 5 bases unmatched. This CDR3 has 14 residues. The CDR3 coding sequence is TGTGCCAGCAGACTAGCGGGAGGGTATGCGACCCAGTACTTC. It yields the protein CASRLAGGYATQYF.